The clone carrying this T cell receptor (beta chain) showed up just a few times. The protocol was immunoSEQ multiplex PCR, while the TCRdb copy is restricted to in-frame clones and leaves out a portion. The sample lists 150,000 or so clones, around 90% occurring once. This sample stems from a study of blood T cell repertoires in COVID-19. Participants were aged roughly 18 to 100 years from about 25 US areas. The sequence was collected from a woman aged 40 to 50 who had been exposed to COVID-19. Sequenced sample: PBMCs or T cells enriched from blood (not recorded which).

The CDR3 spells CASSLQQGKSQPQHF. The CDR3 nucleotides are TGTGCCAGCAGCTTACAACAGGGAAAAAGTCAGCCCCAGCATTTT. The gene calls are TRBV7-2 and TRBJ1-5, with D possibly TRBD1 on 6 matching bases. V was trimmed by 2 bases and J by 6 bases, leaving 14 bases between them. CDR1 and CDR2 (germline): SGHTA, FQGNSA. CDR3 length: 15 residues.